The clone carrying this TCR beta chain was seen many times. Its antigen is as yet unknown. There were only healthy Caucasians among the donors. Via MiXCR, TCRdb re-called the 5' RACE reads, giving one row per CDR3 protein. The sample holds about 700,000 distinct CDR3 sequences, 8.5% to 9.5% seen once. The source of the sample is a study of identical twins. This CDR3 contains 14 residues. Germline V CDR1 and CDR2: SQVTM, ANQGSEA. V was cut by 5 bases and J by 6 bases, with 16 bases left in between. Study-wide points: Zero-insertion results could be subject to partial confounding by invariant MAIT and iNKT cells. Carriage of fewer insertions was seen in abundant cord blood beta clonotypes, whereas memory repertoires showed none.

The sample was also linked to a second study, of yellow fever vaccine responses in identical twins. That report adds: Vaccine-induced T cell responses in twins were reportedly observed to appear partly convergent, partly personalized.

The sequence was collected from a woman between 18 and 29 years old in good health. The chain carries TRBV29-1 and TRBJ1-4; a weak D match, TRBD1 (6 bases). The sequenced sample consisted of PBMCs. DNA for the CDR3: TGCAGCGTTCGCACAGGGTTAATAGATGAAAAACTGTTTTTT. It specifies CSVRTGLIDEKLFF.